Listed here are 2 T cell receptor beta chains from one sample, sequenced in a study of blood T cell repertoires in COVID-19. Clones were read by immunoSEQ multiplex PCR, and TCRdb kept only the in-frame ones, dropping some. Seen here are 150,000 to 200,000 clones, approximately 88% observed once, and the top ten hold around 13%. Material for sequencing was PBMCs or T cells enriched from blood (not recorded which). All receptors come from a woman aged 55-70 years who had recovered from COVID-19.

The chain uses TRBV5-6 and TRBJ1-2; the D gene is possibly TRBD1 (5 bases). With 4 bases removed from V and 4 bases from J, the gap between germline ends came to 23 bases. In germline, CDR1 is SGHDT, CDR2 YYEEEE. This CDR3 has 17 amino acids. DNA for the CDR3: TGTGCCAGCAGCCTTGGAATGGAGCAGGGCAGTCTCTATGGCTACACCTTC. Translation gives CASSLGMEQGSLYGYTF.

The chain carries TRBV7-8 and TRBJ2-2; the D gene is possibly TRBD1 (5 bases). Germline loops: CDR1 SGHVS, CDR2 FQNEAQ. V lost 5 bases and J 4 bases, leaving 14 bases between the germline ends. The CDR3 totals 15 residues. CDR3 nucleotide sequence: TGTGCCAGCAGCGGGTTGACCAGGGTCACCGGGGAGCTGTTTTTT. Residues: CASSGLTRVTGELFF. The variable domain in full, completed from reference TRBV7-8 and TRBJ2-2, reads GAGVSQSPRYKVAKRGQDVALRCDPISGHVSLFWYQQALGQGPEFLTYFQNEAQLDKSGLPSDRFFAERPEGSVSTLKIQRTQQEDSAVYLCASSGLTRVTGELFFGEGSRLTVL.